Each of the 20 T cell receptor beta chains below was sequenced from the same sample in a study of blood T cell repertoires in COVID-19. Generated by immunoSEQ multiplex PCR, the TCRdb table keeps only in-frame clones and is missing some. The sample carries some 190,000 clones, roughly 80% recorded once. The sequenced sample was peripheral blood. The receptors were sampled from a woman in her forties or fifties with acute or convalescent COVID-19.

The chain is built from TRBV6-5 and TRBJ1-6; tentative D call: TRBD1 (5 bases). The CDR3 has 15 residues. V was cut by 6 bases and J by 8 bases, with 17 bases left in between. CDR1 is MNHEY, CDR2 SVGAGI, per germline. In DNA, the CDR3 is TGTGCCAGCAGGCTAGTGGGGCAGGCCCATTCACCCCTCCACTTT. Translated, it gives CASRLVGQAHSPLHF.

The chain uses TRBV11-3 and TRBJ2-7, with 7 nucleotides matching TRBD2. The CDR3 consists of 15 residues. The V and J ends lost 3 bases and 2 bases, in that order; junction bases with no gene match: 7. Germline CDR1 and CDR2: SGHNT and YENEEA. CDR3 residues: CASSFGGSVPYEQYF. For the CDR3, the DNA is TGTGCCAGCAGCTTCGGCGGGAGTGTCCCCTACGAGCAGTACTTC.

The rearrangement uses TRBV18 and TRBJ2-3, with D perhaps TRBD2 (6 bases). The CDR3 spans 15 residues. V was pared by 6 bases and J by 5 bases, with 18 bases between. CDR1 is KGHSH, CDR2 LQKENI, per germline. The CDR3 bases are TGTGCCAGCTCCGTACCGGGAGCCCGGGTAGATACGCAGTATTTT. This encodes CASSVPGARVDTQYF.

The V gene is TRBV23-1, the J gene TRBJ2-2, with D possibly TRBD1 on 5 matching bases. TRBV23-1 is placed among ORFs of uncertain function. The CDR3 covers 17 residues. V was pared by 6 bases and J by 3 bases, with 20 bases between. CDR3 coding DNA: TGCGCCAGCAGAAACCCTCAGGGATGGCCCTACACCGGGGAGCTGTTTTTT. It translates to CASRNPQGWPYTGELFF.

The chain recombines TRBV6-5 with TRBJ2-5; 7 nucleotides match TRBD1. CDR3 length equals 14 residues. After removal of 6 bases from V and 2 bases from J, the junction contained 6 bases not matched to a gene. In germline, CDR1 is MNHEY, CDR2 SVGAGI. The CDR3 region has the DNA TGTGCCAGCAGCCGGGACAGCGTACAAGAGACCCAGTACTTC. Protein sequence: CASSRDSVQETQYF.

The rearrangement links TRBV18 to TRBJ1-4; TRBD1 aligns across 7 bases. V gave up 2 bases and J gave up 4 bases; unmatched junction bases: 4. CDR3 size: 15 residues. CDR1 and CDR2 (germline): KGHSH, LQKENI. CDR3 nucleotide sequence: TGTGCCAGCTCACCAAGGGGGCTGGATAATGAAAAACTGTTTTTT. As protein: CASSPRGLDNEKLFF. Combining the CDR3 with reference TRBV18 and TRBJ1-4 gives the whole variable domain NAGVMQNPRHLVRRRGQEARLRCSPMKGHSHVYWYRQLPEEGLKFMVYLQKENIIDESGMPKERFSAEFPKEGPSILRIQQVVRGDSAAYFCASSPRGLDNEKLFFGSGTQLSVL.

The rearrangement uses TRBV7-2 and TRBJ1-1, with D possibly matching TRBD1 (5 bases). Deletions cut 3 bases from V and 8 bases from J, with 13 bases between. Per the germline V gene, CDR1 is SGHTA and CDR2 is FQGNSA. The CDR3 extends over 13 amino acids. The CDR3 coding sequence is TGTGCCAGCAGCTTGATACCCCAGGGAGAAGCTTTCTTT. It encodes CASSLIPQGEAFF.

The V gene is TRBV6-2 or TRBV6-3, the J gene TRBJ2-1, with 15 nucleotides matching TRBD2. The V gene end was trimmed by 6 bases and the J gene end by 6 bases; junction bases not matched to a gene: 21. The germline V gene encodes CDR1 MNHEY and CDR2 SVGEGT. The CDR3 length is 21 residues. The CDR3 loop is CASSSRGLAGGPPRVSNEQFF. The CDR3 bases are TGTGCCAGCAGCTCAAGAGGACTAGCGGGAGGGCCTCCTAGAGTAAGCAATGAGCAGTTCTTC.

V usage is TRBV28 and J usage is TRBJ2-5, with TRBD1 identical over 8 bases. Looked up from germline, CDR1 is MDHEN and CDR2 is SYDVKM. J gave up 1 base and V 5 bases, and 3 bases lay outside the gene matches. CDR3 size: 14 residues. The CDR3 reads CASSGGQGQETQYF. CDR3 in DNA: TGTGCCAGCAGTGGAGGACAGGGCCAAGAGACCCAGTACTTC.

The chain is built from TRBV28 and TRBJ1-5, with 9 bases identical to TRBD1. Germline-derived CDR1 and CDR2 are MDHEN and SYDVKM. The CDR3 has 15 amino acids. The V and J ends lost 6 bases and 10 bases, in that order; junction bases with no gene match: 13. The CDR3, as DNA: TGTGCCAGCAGGGGGGGGACAGGGCTATTCTTTCCCCAGCATTTT. Translation gives CASRGGTGLFFPQHF.

The chain links TRBV6-5 to TRBJ2-1, with 15 bases matching TRBD2. The V segment lost 6 bases and the J segment 7 bases; nucleotides outside the gene matches: 4. Germline CDR1 and CDR2: MNHEY and SVGAGI. There are 15 residues in the CDR3. The CDR3 region has the DNA TGTGCCAGCAGGCCGGGACTAGCGGGAGGTAATGAGCAGTTCTTC. Protein: CASRPGLAGGNEQFF.

This rearrangement joins TRBV3-1 (or the pseudogene TRBV3-2) to TRBJ2-5; unclear D gene. V was clipped by 2 bases and J by 9 bases, with 7 bases between them. There are 11 residues in the CDR3. CDR1 is LGHDT and CDR2 is YNNKEL in the germline V gene (reference sequence). The CDR3: CASSQRYAQYF. The CDR3 DNA reads as TGTGCCAGCAGCCAACGGTACGCCCAGTACTTC.

The chain has TRBV5-1 and TRBJ2-7; TRBD1 might be the D (5 bases). This CDR3 region has 17 residues. The germline V gene has CDR1 SGHRS and CDR2 YFSETQ. Trimming left V 0 bases short and J 0 bases short, with 16 bases between. The CDR3 spells CASSLETTGHNSYEQYF. In nucleotides, the CDR3 is TGCGCCAGCAGCTTGGAGACGACCGGACACAACTCCTACGAGCAGTACTTC.

V gene TRBV6-5 combines with J gene TRBJ1-5; TRBD1 matches at 9 bases. The CDR3 has 13 amino acids. Germline CDR1 and CDR2: MNHEY and SVGAGI. With 9 bases clipped from V and 6 bases from J, the junction kept 6 bases outside the gene matches. The CDR3 here is CASNRGPGQPQHF. The CDR3 region has the DNA TGTGCCAGTAACAGGGGGCCAGGTCAGCCCCAGCATTTT.

The chain links TRBV15 to TRBJ2-2; 10 positions match TRBD1. This CDR3 comprises 17 residues. J gave up 7 bases and V 0 bases, and 8 bases lay outside the gene matches. From germline, CDR1 is LNHNV and CDR2 YYDKDF (reference sequence). In DNA, the CDR3 is TGTGCCACCAGCAGAGATCGTGGACAGGGGGTGATCGGGGAGCTGTTTTTT. Translated, it gives CATSRDRGQGVIGELFF.

This chain connects TRBV6-2 or TRBV6-3 to TRBJ2-7, with 7 nucleotides matching TRBD1. The ends lost 6 bases at V and 0 bases at J; junction bases unmatched: 8. CDR1 MNHEY and CDR2 SVGEGT come from the germline V gene. The CDR3 is 15 amino acids. As DNA, the CDR3 is TGTGCCAGCAGCGGAACAGGGGAGAGCTCCTACGAGCAGTACTTC. Its translation is CASSGTGESSYEQYF.

This clone turned up a few times. Other DNA sequences in the same sample also yield this CDR3. The chain carries TRBV7-8 and TRBJ1-1; TRBD1 is a possible D gene (5 bases). V dropped 5 bases and J dropped 1 base, with 14 bases sitting between them. This CDR3 region has 15 residues. In germline, CDR1 is SGHVS, CDR2 FQNEAQ. This CDR3 is CASSPPRGRNTEAFF. As DNA, the CDR3 is TGTGCCAGCAGCCCCCCCCGGGGGAGGAACACTGAAGCTTTCTTT.

The V and J genes are TRBV24-1 and TRBJ2-1; 7 nucleotides agree with TRBD2. Per germline, CDR1 KGHDR and CDR2 SFDVKD. Unmatched junction bases numbered 6, after V lost 4 bases and J lost 1 base. The CDR3 runs to 16 residues. The CDR3 protein is CATSDRLAESYNEQFF. The DNA for the CDR3 is TGTGCCACCAGTGACAGGCTAGCGGAGTCCTACAATGAGCAGTTCTTC.

V is TRBV12-3 or TRBV12-4 and J is TRBJ2-1, with unresolved D. CDR3 size: 11 residues. V gave up 3 bases and J gave up 10 bases, with 7 bases separating them. The CDR3 DNA follows: TGTGCCAGCAGTTTCGCGGAAGAGCAGTTCTTC. Translation: CASSFAEEQFF.

To note about this clone: The junction departs from germline at one end; a sequencing error may be responsible. The V and J genes are TRBV20-1 and TRBJ1-2; D unclear. The CDR3 contains 10 residues. The germline CDR1 and CDR2 sequences are DFQATT and SNEGSKA (reference sequence). CDR3 sequence: CSAIRKHMYF. CDR3 nucleotide sequence: TGCAGTGCTATCAGAAAACACATGTACTTC.